This T cell receptor (beta chain) emerged from a study of OX40 agonist ivuxolimab in advanced cancers. This clone was seen a few times. CDR1 is SNHLY and CDR2 is FYNNEI in the germline V gene. The V and J ends lost 5 bases and 1 base respectively, with 14 bases between them. The CDR3 consists of 15 residues. Here immunoSEQ multiplex PCR was the method, and the copy in TCRdb shows in-frame clones only, minus some. The sample consists of 60,000 to 70,000 clones, roughly 85% of them appearing once. The TCR comes from an adult with an advanced solid tumor such as melanoma, head and neck, liver or kidney cancer. The starting material was CD4+ or CD8+ T cells sorted from blood, obtained in a trial of the OX40 agonist ivuxolimab. The chain couples TRBV2 to TRBJ2-5, with D perhaps matching TRBD2 (5 bases). CDR3 region: CASSHEEGIQETQYF. CDR3 bases: TGTGCCAGCAGTCACGAAGAGGGTATCCAAGAGACCCAGTACTTC.